The clone carrying this T cell receptor beta chain occurred once. Its cognate antigen is unknown. Libraries were prepared by immunoSEQ multiplex PCR; TCRdb keeps only in-frame clonotypes and omits some of them. The sample shows about 68,000 clones, about two thirds of them seen only once. The source of the sample is a study of cytotoxic CD8 clonotypes in ibrutinib-treated CLL. Study findings and constraints: Patients showed higher baseline clonality than age-matched healthy donors, and it tracked circulating CD8+ T-cell counts.

The germline CDR1 and CDR2 sequences are SGHRS and YFSETQ. Trimming removed 2 bases from V and 4 bases from J; junction bases left unmatched: 6. The CDR3 runs to 16 residues. The chain has TRBV5-1 and TRBJ2-3; 11 nucleotides agree with TRBD1. The sequence was obtained from a human donor with chronic lymphocytic leukemia. The sample consisted of PBMCs, taken after 12 months of ibrutinib treatment. The CDR3 bases are TGCGCCAGCAGCTTACCCGGGACAGGGGGGGCAGATACGCAGTATTTT. It yields the protein CASSLPGTGGADTQYF.